The rows below give T cell receptor beta chains drawn from one sample of a study of T cells after yellow fever vaccination. TCRdb re-called the 5' RACE reads with MiXCR, one entry per CDR3 protein. This sample has 500,000 to 650,000 distinct CDR3 sequences, with about 12% found just once. Source: PBMCs, taken on the day of the yellow fever booster vaccination. All receptors derive from a young man who received the YFV17D yellow fever vaccine. Each CDR3 is given with its conserved first and last residue. The order of the fields is clone size, V gene, D gene, J gene, CDR3 protein, CDR3 DNA. The D gene is left open where the match is weak. Clone size is not always given. Where it is, it says once, few, many or a class for expanded clones.

clone size: -
V gene: TRBV5-5
D gene: -
J gene: TRBJ2-2
CDR3 protein: CASSSGTSITGELFF
CDR3 DNA: TGTGCCAGCAGCTCTGGGACTTCCATCACCGGGGAGCTGTTTTTT

clone size: few
V gene: TRBV2
D gene: -
J gene: TRBJ2-2
CDR3 protein: CASSVEGGKYTGELFF
CDR3 DNA: TGTGCCAGCAGTGTGGAGGGGGGGAAGTACACCGGGGAGCTGTTTTTT

clone size: -
V gene: TRBV11-2
D gene: -
J gene: TRBJ2-1
CDR3 protein: CASSPPFGRRGGSYNEQFF
CDR3 DNA: TGTGCCAGCAGCCCTCCATTTGGGCGGCGGGGAGGCTCCTACAATGAGCAGTTCTTC

clone size: few
V gene: TRBV18
D gene: -
J gene: TRBJ1-1
CDR3 protein: CASSPFTGNTEAFF
CDR3 DNA: TGTGCCAGCTCACCCTTTACAGGGAACACTGAAGCTTTCTTT

clone size: -
V gene: TRBV30
D gene: -
J gene: TRBJ2-3
CDR3 protein: CAWSVLVGDTQYF
CDR3 DNA: TGTGCCTGGAGTGTACTGGTGGGGGATACGCAGTATTTT

clone size: few
V gene: TRBV4-3
D gene: TRBD1
J gene: TRBJ1-2
CDR3 protein: CASSPGGQALYGYTF
CDR3 DNA: TGCGCCAGCAGCCCTGGGGGACAGGCCCTCTATGGCTACACCTTC

clone size: -
V gene: TRBV20-1
D gene: -
J gene: TRBJ2-2
CDR3 protein: CSAPGRTGELFF
CDR3 DNA: TGCAGTGCGCCGGGTCGCACCGGGGAGCTGTTTTTT

clone size: -
V gene: TRBV6-2/TRBV6-3
D gene: -
J gene: TRBJ2-7
CDR3 protein: CASSFRDVAFYEQYF
CDR3 DNA: TGTGCCAGCAGTTTCCGGGACGTGGCTTTCTACGAGCAGTACTTC

clone size: -
V gene: TRBV2
D gene: TRBD1
J gene: TRBJ2-5
CDR3 protein: CASIKQGLQETQYF
CDR3 DNA: TGTGCCAGCATAAAACAGGGGCTCCAAGAGACCCAGTACTTC

clone size: many
V gene: TRBV2
D gene: TRBD1
J gene: TRBJ2-2
CDR3 protein: CASSAQGSGELFF
CDR3 DNA: TGTGCCAGCAGTGCACAGGGGTCCGGGGAGCTGTTTTTT

clone size: -
V gene: TRBV4-1
D gene: TRBD2
J gene: TRBJ2-1
CDR3 protein: CASRAGLGTSKNEQFF
CDR3 DNA: TGCGCCAGCAGAGCAGGACTCGGGACTAGCAAGAATGAGCAGTTCTTC

clone size: once
V gene: TRBV7-2
D gene: TRBD1
J gene: TRBJ1-4
CDR3 protein: CACSSRGGGEKLFF
CDR3 DNA: TGTGCCTGCAGCTCCCGGGGAGGGGGCGAAAAACTGTTTTTT

clone size: few
V gene: TRBV7-9
D gene: -
J gene: TRBJ2-7
CDR3 protein: CASSLGNPPAYF
CDR3 DNA: TGTGCCAGCAGCTTAGGCAATCCCCCCGCGTACTTC

clone size: -
V gene: TRBV5-5
D gene: TRBD1
J gene: TRBJ1-1
CDR3 protein: CASSLRGGGRVTEAFF
CDR3 DNA: TGTGCCAGCAGCTTGCGGGGAGGGGGCCGGGTCACTGAAGCTTTCTTT

clone size: -
V gene: TRBV5-4
D gene: -
J gene: TRBJ2-1
CDR3 protein: CASSWANQVTNNEQFF
CDR3 DNA: TGTGCCAGCAGCTGGGCCAACCAAGTTACTAACAATGAGCAGTTCTTC

clone size: -
V gene: TRBV5-5
D gene: -
J gene: TRBJ1-3
CDR3 protein: CASSLTDHSGNTIYF
CDR3 DNA: TGTGCCAGCAGCTTGACAGACCACTCTGGAAACACCATATATTTT

clone size: many
V gene: TRBV6-5
D gene: -
J gene: TRBJ2-1
CDR3 protein: CASGETNEQFF
CDR3 DNA: TGTGCCAGCGGAGAGACCAATGAGCAGTTCTTC

clone size: once
V gene: TRBV20-1
D gene: -
J gene: TRBJ2-1
CDR3 protein: CSARSSSASSYNEQFF
CDR3 DNA: TGCAGTGCTCGTAGCAGTAGCGCGAGCTCCTACAATGAGCAGTTCTTC

clone size: few
V gene: TRBV5-1
D gene: TRBD1
J gene: TRBJ2-2
CDR3 protein: CASSLGDSGTGELFF
CDR3 DNA: TGCGCCAGCAGCCTCGGGGACAGCGGTACCGGGGAGCTGTTTTTT

clone size: once
V gene: TRBV7-2
D gene: -
J gene: TRBJ2-5
CDR3 protein: CASSVPFGETQYF
CDR3 DNA: TGTGCCAGCAGCGTACCATTTGGAGAGACCCAGTACTTC

clone size: few
V gene: TRBV4-3
D gene: -
J gene: TRBJ2-7
CDR3 protein: CASSQELRTYEQYF
CDR3 DNA: TGCGCCAGCAGCCAAGAGCTACGGACCTACGAGCAGTACTTC

clone size: -
V gene: TRBV12-3/TRBV12-4
D gene: -
J gene: TRBJ1-5
CDR3 protein: CASSPTDGNQPQHF
CDR3 DNA: TGTGCCAGCAGTCCCACAGATGGCAATCAGCCCCAGCATTTT

clone size: many
V gene: TRBV12-3/TRBV12-4
D gene: -
J gene: TRBJ2-1
CDR3 protein: CASSLRAGLDNEQFF
CDR3 DNA: TGTGCCAGCAGTTTGAGGGCAGGGTTGGACAATGAGCAGTTCTTC

clone size: -
V gene: TRBV5-1
D gene: TRBD2
J gene: TRBJ2-7
CDR3 protein: CASSRAPGGGYEQYF
CDR3 DNA: TGCGCCAGCAGCAGAGCTCCGGGAGGAGGTTACGAGCAGTACTTC

clone size: many
V gene: TRBV12-3/TRBV12-4
D gene: -
J gene: TRBJ1-2
CDR3 protein: CASSPDNYGYTF
CDR3 DNA: TGTGCCAGCTCACCGGACAACTATGGCTACACCTTC

clone size: -
V gene: TRBV7-2
D gene: -
J gene: TRBJ1-6
CDR3 protein: CASSLVAAPLHF
CDR3 DNA: TGTGCCAGCAGCTTAGTGGCGGCACCCCTCCACTTT

clone size: few
V gene: TRBV7-3
D gene: TRBD2
J gene: TRBJ2-3
CDR3 protein: CASSKLSGTSADTQYF
CDR3 DNA: TGTGCCAGCAGTAAACTTAGCGGGACCTCGGCAGATACGCAGTATTTT

clone size: -
V gene: TRBV4-3
D gene: -
J gene: TRBJ1-5
CDR3 protein: CASSQDLKGTPQHF
CDR3 DNA: TGCGCCAGCAGCCAAGATCTCAAAGGGACTCCCCAGCATTTT

clone size: -
V gene: TRBV24-1
D gene: -
J gene: TRBJ1-5
CDR3 protein: CATSDSTGGNQPQHF
CDR3 DNA: TGTGCCACCAGTGATAGTACAGGCGGTAATCAGCCCCAGCATTTT

clone size: -
V gene: TRBV12-3/TRBV12-4
D gene: -
J gene: TRBJ2-7
CDR3 protein: CASSWGRRQRGFYEQYF
CDR3 DNA: TGTGCCAGCAGCTGGGGCCGCCGACAGAGAGGTTTCTACGAGCAGTACTTC

clone size: -
V gene: TRBV24-1
D gene: -
J gene: TRBJ2-5
CDR3 protein: CATSDGQGSLEETQYF
CDR3 DNA: TGTGCCACCAGTGATGGCCAGGGGTCGCTGGAAGAGACCCAGTACTTC

clone size: few
V gene: TRBV15
D gene: TRBD2
J gene: TRBJ2-7
CDR3 protein: CATSRVGREVGEQYF
CDR3 DNA: TGTGCCACCAGCAGAGTAGGCCGGGAGGTGGGGGAGCAGTACTTC

clone size: -
V gene: TRBV9
D gene: TRBD2
J gene: TRBJ2-2
CDR3 protein: CASSVVSGRGGELFF
CDR3 DNA: TGTGCCAGCAGCGTAGTTAGCGGGAGAGGCGGGGAGCTGTTTTTT

clone size: -
V gene: TRBV20-1
D gene: -
J gene: TRBJ1-1
CDR3 protein: CSAITGPRGTEAFF
CDR3 DNA: TGCAGTGCCATCACGGGACCCAGAGGGACTGAAGCTTTCTTT

clone size: -
V gene: TRBV7-9
D gene: TRBD1
J gene: TRBJ2-2
CDR3 protein: CASSGHEGAPSGGELFF
CDR3 DNA: TGTGCCAGCAGCGGACATGAGGGGGCGCCGTCCGGGGGGGAGCTGTTTTTT

clone size: -
V gene: TRBV10-3
D gene: -
J gene: TRBJ1-4
CDR3 protein: CAIRATEGEKLFF
CDR3 DNA: TGTGCCATCAGGGCGACAGAAGGCGAAAAACTGTTTTTT

clone size: -
V gene: TRBV24-1
D gene: TRBD2
J gene: TRBJ2-7
CDR3 protein: CATSDPTTGTSLGEQYF
CDR3 DNA: TGTGCCACCAGTGATCCGACCACCGGGACTAGCTTAGGCGAGCAGTACTTC

clone size: -
V gene: TRBV7-3
D gene: -
J gene: TRBJ2-7
CDR3 protein: CASSLTASQYYNEQYF
CDR3 DNA: TGTGCCAGCAGCTTAACAGCTAGTCAGTATTATAACGAGCAGTACTTC

clone size: few
V gene: TRBV11-2
D gene: TRBD2
J gene: TRBJ2-4
CDR3 protein: CASSARPGIDGRGKNIQYF
CDR3 DNA: TGTGCCAGCAGCGCCCGGCCGGGGATAGACGGGAGGGGTAAAAACATTCAGTACTTC

clone size: -
V gene: TRBV5-1
D gene: TRBD1
J gene: TRBJ2-2
CDR3 protein: CASRLWTGGNTGELFF
CDR3 DNA: TGCGCCAGCAGACTTTGGACAGGGGGGAACACCGGGGAGCTGTTTTTT

clone size: few
V gene: TRBV29-1
D gene: TRBD1
J gene: TRBJ2-7
CDR3 protein: CSVGGGTGSYEQYF
CDR3 DNA: TGCAGCGTAGGGGGTGGGACAGGATCCTACGAGCAGTACTTC

clone size: few
V gene: TRBV27
D gene: -
J gene: TRBJ2-1
CDR3 protein: CASSFPGVRNNEQFF
CDR3 DNA: TGTGCCAGCAGTTTCCCGGGAGTGAGGAACAATGAGCAGTTCTTC